This TCR beta chain came from a study of blood T cell repertoires in COVID-19. Overall study: Acute and convalescent COVID-19 samples came from the United States, Italy and Spain. PBMCs, B-cell-depleted T cells, or T cells provided the cDNA or gDNA that made up the material.

Original processing methods: Estimates of nucleated cell counts were drawn from the amplification of reference gene primers. Assay: immunoSEQ multiplex PCR; the TCRdb copy retains only in-frame clones and omits some. The DNA gave D and trimming, while V, J and clone size come from that table. Among about 150,000 clones listed, under 90% were seen once. Germline values: CDR1 SGHTA, CDR2 FQGNSA. Trimming took 3 bases from V and 5 from J; bases not matched to a gene: 6. The CDR3 is made up of 15 amino acids. The rearrangement links TRBV7-2 to TRBJ2-3; 9 bases map to TRBD1. Sequencing input: peripheral blood. The receptor was isolated from a human donor in a cohort sampled during active COVID-19. CDR3 sequence (DNA): TGTGCCAGCAGCTTTAACAGGGGGCGTGGAGATACGCAGTATTTT. This encodes CASSFNRGRGDTQYF.